The entry that follows covers one T cell receptor (beta chain) sequence. Its antigen is unidentified. From germline, CDR1 is SGHTS and CDR2 YDEGEE. V was clipped by 4 bases and J by 4 bases, with 21 bases between them. There are 18 residues in the CDR3. This entry comes from a study of OX40 agonist ivuxolimab in advanced cancers. Study overall: At doses from 0.01 to 10 mg/kg, patients were given intravenous ivuxolimab every 2 weeks. Findings and caveats of the study: CD8+ T cells were the subset that, on average, had more expanded clones than CD4+.

The assay was immunoSEQ multiplex PCR, and TCRdb's table has in-frame clones only and misses some. The sample has around 80,000 clones; around 90% are singletons. Autoimmune disease history or systemic immunosuppression was exclusionary. Sequencing used CD4+ or CD8+ T cells sorted from blood, obtained in a trial of the OX40 agonist ivuxolimab. This clonotype was obtained from an adult with an advanced solid tumor such as melanoma, head and neck, liver or kidney cancer. The chain links TRBV5-8 to TRBJ2-6; no firm D call. The CDR3 loop reads CASSPRKGASYGANVLTF. CDR3 coding DNA: TGTGCCAGCAGCCCTAGGAAGGGTGCGTCTTACGGGGCCAACGTCCTGACTTTC. The full variable domain, rest sourced from reference TRBV5-8 and TRBJ2-6, is EAGVTQSPTHLIKTRGQQATLRCSPISGHTSVYWYQQALGLGLQFLLWYDEGEERNRGNFPPRFSGRQFPNYSSELNVNALELEDSALYLCASSPRKGASYGANVLTFGAGSRLTVL.